Listed below are T cell receptor beta chains from one sample, sequenced in a study of OX40 agonist ivuxolimab in advanced cancers. TCRdb's table, derived via immunoSEQ multiplex PCR, lists solely in-frame clones and lacks some. Among 30,000 to 35,000 clones, 92% were seen once, and the ten largest hold about 33%. The material sequenced was CD4+ or CD8+ T cells sorted from blood, taken in a trial of the OX40 agonist ivuxolimab. All receptors come from an adult with an advanced solid tumor such as melanoma, head and neck, liver or kidney cancer. The CDR3 runs from the conserved cysteine through the conserved F or W. Fields, in order: V gene, D gene, clone size, J gene, CDR3 DNA, CDR3 protein. D genes are given only for firm matches. Not all rows give a size; the values are once, few, many and, for expanded clones, a class.

TRBV9	.	.	TRBJ2-1	TGTGCCAGCAGCGTAGAAAATTACAATGAGCAGTTCTTC	CASSVENYNEQFF
TRBV27	TRBD2	.	TRBJ2-7	TGTGCCAGCAGCACCCTCGCGGGAGGGCCGGACGAGCAGTACTTC	CASSTLAGGPDEQYF
TRBV27	.	.	TRBJ2-3	TGTGCCAGCAGTCCTAGACCCAGCACAGATACGCAGTATTTT	CASSPRPSTDTQYF
TRBV7-9	.	many	TRBJ2-5	TGTGCCAGCAGCGAAGCGTCAGGGGGGGCTGAGACCCAGTACTTC	CASSEASGGAETQYF
TRBV15	TRBD2	few	TRBJ2-5	TGTGCCACCAGCAAACTAGCGAGGAGAGGTCAGGAGACCCAGTACTTC	CATSKLARRGQETQYF
TRBV5-5	.	.	TRBJ2-7	TGTGCCAGCAGCAGGGTGGGGGAGGAGCAGTACTTC	CASSRVGEEQYF
TRBV5-4	.	.	TRBJ2-2	TGTGCCAGCAGCTTGCTAAAAATAACTCACACCGGGGAGCTGTTTTTT	CASSLLKITHTGELFF
TRBV27	.	.	TRBJ1-5	TGTGCCAGCAGTTTGGGGCCCCTTACTAGCAATCAGCCCCAGCATTTT	CASSLGPLTSNQPQHF
TRBV27	.	.	TRBJ2-5	TGTGCCAGCAGTTTTGGGAAGACCCAGTACTTC	CASSFGKTQYF
TRBV19	TRBD2	.	TRBJ2-1	TGTGCCAGTAGTATCGGACTAGCGGGAGGCTACAATGAGCAGTTCTTC	CASSIGLAGGYNEQFF
TRBV5-4	.	.	TRBJ1-1	TGTGCCAGCAGCTTGGCGGACAGTTTAGAGGGGTTCTTT	CASSLADSLEGFF
TRBV10-3	TRBD2	.	TRBJ2-7	TGTGCCATCAGGGGATTTCCGGCGGGAGGGCCCAACGAGCAGTACTTC	CAIRGFPAGGPNEQYF
TRBV28	TRBD1	once	TRBJ2-7	TGTGCCAGCAGTCCTCACAGGGGGCGGCTGTGGGAGCAGTACTTC	CASSPHRGRLWEQYF
TRBV25-1	.	.	TRBJ1-5	TGTGCCAGCAGTGAATACAGGGACGATCAGCCCCAGCATTTT	CASSEYRDDQPQHF
TRBV6-5	.	.	TRBJ1-2	TGTGCCAGCAGCTGGGGGTGGGGCTATGGCTACACCTTC	CASSWGWGYGYTF
TRBV29-1	.	.	TRBJ2-1	TGCAGCGTTAATCAGGGGGGTAACTACAATGAGCAGTTCTTC	CSVNQGGNYNEQFF
TRBV7-9	.	.	TRBJ1-2	TGTGCCAGCAGCTCCGGGATTCAGCGCTATGGCTACACCTTC	CASSSGIQRYGYTF
TRBV9	.	.	TRBJ2-5	TGTGCCAGCAGCGTAGCTGGGGTCCAAGAGACCCAGTACTTC	CASSVAGVQETQYF
TRBV10-2	TRBD1	.	TRBJ2-7	TGCGCCAGCAGTTTACAGGGGGCGGAATACGAGCAGTACTTC	CASSLQGAEYEQYF
TRBV5-6	TRBD1	.	TRBJ1-5	TGTGCCAGCAGCTTGTTTAGGACAGGGGATGGCCAGCCCCAGCATTTT	CASSLFRTGDGQPQHF
TRBV7-8	.	.	TRBJ1-5	TGTGCCAGCAGCTCTACAGGGAGTCAGCCCCAGCATTTT	CASSSTGSQPQHF
TRBV27	TRBD1	.	TRBJ2-7	TGTGCCAGCAGTCAACCATCCGGGACAGGGACGATTCAGTACTTC	CASSQPSGTGTIQYF
TRBV5-4	TRBD2	.	TRBJ2-1	TGTGCCAGCAGCTTGTTGGCTAGCGGGAGAAATGAGCAGTTCTTC	CASSLLASGRNEQFF
TRBV19	TRBD1	.	TRBJ1-1	TGTGCCAGTACTCCACAGGCGGGACAGATGAACACTGAAGCTTTCTTT	CASTPQAGQMNTEAFF
TRBV4-1	TRBD2	.	TRBJ2-1	TGCGCCAGCAGCCCCATGAAACTCGGGACTAGCGGAAGCTCCTACAATGAGCAGTTCTTC	CASSPMKLGTSGSSYNEQFF
TRBV19	TRBD1	once	TRBJ1-2	TGTGCCAGTAGTATAGGGGACAGGGGATTCTATGGCTACACCTTC	CASSIGDRGFYGYTF
TRBV5-6	.	.	TRBJ2-7	TGTGCCAGCAGCTCCCCCCCCTACGAGCAGTACTTC	CASSSPPYEQYF